The next 15 T cell receptor beta chains were all read from a single sample in a study of graft-versus-host responses after intestinal transplantation. No antigens are known for them. Sequencing was performed with immunoSEQ multiplex PCR; in TCRdb, only in-frame clones are kept and a portion is missing. The data contain about 120,000 clones, about 93% of them seen just once; the ten biggest clones take up around 0.12%. The sample was unstimulated CD4+ T cells sorted from spleen or lymph node cells, taken before intestinal transplant. Source of these receptors: a human donor who received an intestinal transplant.

The count of this clone is one. J is TRBJ2-3 and V is TRBV9; 16 nucleotides agree with TRBD2. Trimming at V came to 3 bases and at J to 0 bases, leaving 7 bases not matched to a gene. The germline gives CDR1 SGDLS, CDR2 YYNGEE. There are 19 residues in the CDR3. The CDR3 DNA reads as TGTGCCAGCAGCGCCCCGGGGACTAGCGGGAGGGCTAGCACAGATACGCAGTATTTT. It is translated as CASSAPGTSGRASTDTQYF.

This chain connects TRBV6-5 to TRBJ2-3; no clear D gene. Germline V gene data show CDR1 as MNHEY and CDR2 as SVGAGI. This CDR3 is 11 amino acids long. V lost 1 base and J lost 6, with 2 bases in between. The CDR3 region has the DNA TGTGCCAGCAGTTACTTGGATACGCAGTATTTT. This codes for CASSYLDTQYF.

V is TRBV18 and J is TRBJ2-3, with 11 bases fitting TRBD2. CDR1 and CDR2 from the germline V gene are KGHSH and LQKENI. J was trimmed by 5 bases and V by 1 base; bases with no gene match: 2. CDR3 size: 15 residues. The CDR3 loop is CASSPLAGGQDTQYF. The DNA of the CDR3 is TGTGCCAGCTCACCACTAGCGGGAGGGCAAGATACGCAGTATTTT. Drawing the rest from reference TRBV18 and TRBJ2-3, the complete variable domain is NAGVMQNPRHLVRRRGQEARLRCSPMKGHSHVYWYRQLPEEGLKFMVYLQKENIIDESGMPKERFSAEFPKEGPSILRIQQVVRGDSAAYFCASSPLAGGQDTQYFGPGTRLTVL.

The chain employs TRBV2 and TRBJ1-2; 7 bases match TRBD1. The V gene end was trimmed by 2 bases and the J gene end by 3 bases; junction bases not matched to a gene: 0. The CDR3 consists of 13 residues. CDR1 is SNHLY, CDR2 FYNNEI, per germline. The chain's CDR3 is CASSETGDYGYTF. CDR3 nucleotide sequence: TGTGCCAGCAGTGAAACAGGGGACTATGGCTACACCTTC. Supplemented by reference TRBV2 and TRBJ1-2, the full variable domain reads EPEVTQTPSHQVTQMGQEVILRCVPISNHLYFYWYRQILGQKVEFLVSFYNNEISEKSEIFDDQFSVERPDGSNFTLKIRSTKLEDSAMYFCASSETGDYGYTFGSGTRLTVV.

Only one count was recorded for this clone. The rearrangement links TRBV4-2 to TRBJ2-7; no clear D gene. V lost 1 base and J 10 bases, leaving 14 bases between the germline ends. Germline values: CDR1 LGHNA, CDR2 YNFKEQ. This CDR3 spans 13 amino acids. CDR3 sequence (DNA): TGTGCCAGCAGCCAAGGGTTTGGTCAGAGTCAGTACTTC. This gives the protein CASSQGFGQSQYF.

This chain joins TRBV4-1 and TRBJ2-1, with D perhaps being TRBD1 or TRBD2 (5 bases each). There are 17 residues in the CDR3. V was shortened by 4 bases and J by 0 bases, with 16 bases between the two germline ends. Germline V CDR1 and CDR2: MGHRA, YSYEKL. The CDR3 protein is CASSLPSGLSSYNEQFF. In nucleotides, the CDR3 is TGCGCCAGCAGCCTCCCATCGGGGCTGAGCTCCTACAATGAGCAGTTCTTC.

The rearrangement links TRBV18 to TRBJ1-5, with 11 nucleotides matching TRBD1. The length of the CDR3 is 15 residues. The germline V gene encodes CDR1 KGHSH and CDR2 LQKENI. With V trimmed by 3 bases and J by 6 bases, 4 bases remained unmatched. CDR3: CASSPPGTGGQPQHF. CDR3 sequence (DNA): TGTGCCAGCTCACCTCCAGGGACAGGGGGTCAGCCCCAGCATTTT. The full variable domain, its missing parts supplied by reference TRBV18 and TRBJ1-5, is NAGVMQNPRHLVRRRGQEARLRCSPMKGHSHVYWYRQLPEEGLKFMVYLQKENIIDESGMPKERFSAEFPKEGPSILRIQQVVRGDSAAYFCASSPPGTGGQPQHFGDGTRLSIL.

Only one count was recorded for this clone. The CDR3 reads CASSSSVRGMESNQPQHF. The DNA of the CDR3 is TGTGCCAGCAGCTCCTCGGTGAGGGGGATGGAAAGCAATCAGCCCCAGCATTTT. The J gene is TRBJ1-5, the V gene TRBV5-4, with D tentatively TRBD1 (6 bases). V lost 3 bases and J 1 base, leaving 20 bases between the germline ends. This CDR3 comprises 18 residues. Germline V CDR1 and CDR2: SGHNT, YYREEE (reference sequence).

The chain links TRBV5-1 to TRBJ2-4, with D perhaps matching TRBD1 (6 bases). V was shortened by 0 bases and J by 6 bases, with 10 bases between the two germline ends. The length of the CDR3 is 14 residues. The V gene's germline CDR1 is SGHRS and CDR2 YFSETQ. The CDR3 DNA reads as TGCGCCAGCAGCTTGGGGTCGGACAGAAACATTCAGTACTTC. This encodes CASSLGSDRNIQYF.

The genes are TRBV4-2 and TRBJ2-1, with 11 bases matching TRBD2. The V and J ends lost 0 bases and 3 bases, in that order; junction bases with no gene match: 4. Germline CDR1 and CDR2: LGHNA and YNFKEQ. The CDR3 is 17 amino acids. CDR3 DNA sequence: TGTGCCAGCAGCCAAGATAGTGGGACTAGCGGCTACAATGAGCAGTTCTTC. Translation: CASSQDSGTSGYNEQFF.

This clone was recorded once. The CDR3 coding sequence is TGTGCCAGCAGCCTATCTACTTGGGCCGACTACGAGCAGTACTTC. Translated: CASSLSTWADYEQYF. J is TRBJ2-7 and V is TRBV7-9; D not certain. Trimming left V 5 bases short and J 3 bases short, with 17 bases between. The CDR3 is 15 amino acids. Germline V gene lookup returns CDR1 SEHNR and CDR2 FQNEAQ (reference sequence).

The genes are TRBV2 and TRBJ1-1, with D possibly being TRBD1 (5 bases). The CDR3 length is 14 residues. V dropped 6 bases and J dropped 3 bases, with 14 bases sitting between them. CDR1 is SNHLY and CDR2 is FYNNEI in the germline V gene. The CDR3 DNA sequence: TGTGCCAGCAGGTTTGGAGGGGCGGACACTGAAGCTTTCTTT. Translating it yields CASRFGGADTEAFF. The full variable domain, its missing parts supplied by reference TRBV2 and TRBJ1-1, is EPEVTQTPSHQVTQMGQEVILRCVPISNHLYFYWYRQILGQKVEFLVSFYNNEISEKSEIFDDQFSVERPDGSNFTLKIRSTKLEDSAMYFCASRFGGADTEAFFGQGTRLTVV.

V is TRBV7-9 and J is TRBJ1-4; D is uncertain. This CDR3 is built from 17 residues. Trimming removed 2 bases at V and 0 bases at J, with 13 bases between. CDR1 is SEHNR and CDR2 is FQNEAQ in the germline V gene (reference sequence). CDR3 loop: CASSLFGMAATNEKLFF. CDR3 DNA sequence: TGTGCCAGCAGCTTATTCGGCATGGCTGCAACTAATGAAAAACTGTTTTTT.

The chain combines TRBV12-5 with TRBJ2-7, with no clear D. The V and J ends lost 6 bases and 0 bases respectively, with 12 bases between them. CDR1 and CDR2 (germline): LGHNT, FRNRAP. CDR3 size: 14 residues. Written as DNA, the CDR3 is TGTGCTAGTGGCCCTGGATACGACTCCTACGAGCAGTACTTC. It yields the protein CASGPGYDSYEQYF.

The chain recombines TRBV5-6 with TRBJ1-3; weak D call: TRBD1 (6 bases). This CDR3 region has 14 residues. V was trimmed by 0 bases and J by 2 bases, leaving 6 bases between them. Germline V CDR1 and CDR2: SGHDT, YYEEEE. Written as DNA, the CDR3 is TGTGCCAGCAGCTTGGACAGGGCTGGAAACACCATATATTTT. This gives the protein CASSLDRAGNTIYF.